This TCR beta chain was captured in a study of blood T cell repertoires in COVID-19. The overall study: From T cells, B-cell-depleted T cells, or PBMCs came the material, which was cDNA or gDNA.

In the authors' methods: Quantification of nucleated cells was approximated via reference gene primer amplification. Profiling relied on immunoSEQ multiplex PCR, and the TCRdb table lists in-frame clones only, not all of them. V, J and clone size derive from that table, while D and trimming were established from the DNA sequence. This table has 300,000 to 350,000 clones, around nine tenths appearing once. Trimming removed 5 bases from V and 5 bases from J, with 13 bases in between. CDR1 MNHNY and CDR2 SVGAGI come from the germline V gene (reference sequence). The CDR3 consists of 14 residues. Recruited during active infection, patients (from Seattle) were subsequently followed longitudinally.

The rearrangement links TRBV6-6 to TRBJ1-5; weak D call: TRBD1 (6 bases). The sample consisted of peripheral blood. This sequence originates from a woman in her seventies with COVID-19, enrolled during active disease. CDR3: CASSVQGTDQPQHF. The CDR3 nucleotides are TGTGCCAGCAGTGTACAGGGTACTGATCAGCCCCAGCATTTT.